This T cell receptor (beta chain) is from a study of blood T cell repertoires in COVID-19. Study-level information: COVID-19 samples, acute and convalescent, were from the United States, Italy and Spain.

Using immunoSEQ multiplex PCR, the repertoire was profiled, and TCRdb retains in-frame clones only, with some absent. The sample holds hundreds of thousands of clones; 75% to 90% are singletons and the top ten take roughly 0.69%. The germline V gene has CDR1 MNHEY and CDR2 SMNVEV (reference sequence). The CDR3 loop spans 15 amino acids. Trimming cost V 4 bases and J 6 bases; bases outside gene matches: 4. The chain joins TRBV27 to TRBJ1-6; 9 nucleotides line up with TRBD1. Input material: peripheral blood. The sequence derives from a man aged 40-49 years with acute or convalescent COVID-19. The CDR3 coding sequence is TGTGCCAGCAGTTACACAGGGGGCTCTAATTCACCCCTCCACTTT. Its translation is CASSYTGGSNSPLHF.